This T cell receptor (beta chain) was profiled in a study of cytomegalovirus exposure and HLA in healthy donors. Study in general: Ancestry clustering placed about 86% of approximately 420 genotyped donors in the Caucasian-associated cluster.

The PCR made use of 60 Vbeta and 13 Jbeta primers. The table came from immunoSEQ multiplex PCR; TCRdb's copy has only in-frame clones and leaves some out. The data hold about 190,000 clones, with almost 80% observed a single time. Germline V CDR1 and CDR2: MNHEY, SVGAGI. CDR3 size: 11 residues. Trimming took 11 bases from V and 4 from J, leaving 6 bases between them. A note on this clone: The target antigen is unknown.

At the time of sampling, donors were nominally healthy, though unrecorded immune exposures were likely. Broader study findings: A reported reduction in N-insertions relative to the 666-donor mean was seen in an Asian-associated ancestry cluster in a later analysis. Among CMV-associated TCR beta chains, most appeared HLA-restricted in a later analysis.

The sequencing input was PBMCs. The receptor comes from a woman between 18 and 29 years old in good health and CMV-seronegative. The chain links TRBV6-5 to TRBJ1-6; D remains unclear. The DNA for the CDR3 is TGTGCCGGCCAGTATAATTCACCCCTCCACTTT. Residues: CAGQYNSPLHF.